This paragraph reports one T cell receptor beta chain. The data stem from a study of T cell changes during pregnancy in multiple sclerosis. The CDR3 is 14 residues long. Germline lookup yields CDR1 MDHEN and CDR2 SYDVKM. Unmatched junction bases numbered 1, after V lost 2 bases and J lost 4 bases. Method: immunoSEQ multiplex PCR; TCRdb's copy keeps in-frame clones and lacks some. The table has more than 65,000 clones, approximately 90% seen once. The TCR was taken from a female donor with multiple sclerosis, enrolled in a pregnancy study. The chain uses TRBV28 and TRBJ1-4; 7 bases are a match to TRBD1. This sample comprised CD4+ T cells from peripheral blood mononuclear cells, obtained before pregnancy. CDR3 protein: CASSLTGVNEKLFF. CDR3 nucleotide sequence: TGTGCCAGCAGTTTAACAGGGGTTAATGAAAAACTGTTTTTT.